This TCR beta chain came from a study of T cell responses to AZD1222 COVID-19 vaccine (dated by TCRdb to the early 2020s). Looking at the study overall: AZD1222 recipients given second doses at about 4 weeks or at about 12 weeks were pooled, since spike-specific TCR depth and breadth were not found to differ between the two schedules. A total of 233 trial participants underwent TCR sequencing, of whom around 200 received two doses of AZD1222 and approximately 25 received two doses of the MenACWY control vaccine. Trial participants were enrolled by age into 18-55, 56-69 and 70-plus year subgroups, with roughly 160, 29 and 62 TCR-sequenced participants respectively.

The full study reports these points: The 56-69-year group was small, and its depth increase did not reach significance, likely because of low power. Because no day 14 peak-response samples were available, repertoires were characterized only after the peak T cell response. A significant rise in spike-specific TCR breadth and depth was observed after two AZD1222 doses relative to day 0 and relative to MenACWY recipients. Most participants were white British and females outnumbered males, and the authors suggested that clonal diversity may have been underestimated. Epitopes outside the regions mutated in the B.1.351 and B.1.1.7 variants were reportedly recognized by nearly half of the unique spike-specific TCRs. Conclusions about previously exposed vaccinees were limited because only a handful of AZD1222 recipients were SARS-CoV-2 seropositive at baseline. The whole spike protein was spanned by vaccine-associated CD4 TCRs, and dominant responses were seen in regions 160-218 and 743-854.

Sample time point, as interpreted from the label and publication: baseline before first vaccination. Vaccinee samples came from UK trials COV001 and COV002, including a single-blind randomized controlled phase 2/3 trial of AZD1222 (ChAdOx1 nCoV-19) in healthy adults. For TCRbeta chain sequencing, PBMC samples from trial participants were taken at day 0 and at day 28 after the second dose. The CDR3 regions of human TCRbeta chains were analyzed by immunosequencing. In the source study's methods: Repertoire TCRs were checked for matches against a reference library of SARS-CoV-2-specific TCRs that had been generated using the MIRA antigen-specificity platform. Breadth was defined as the fraction of unique TCRs that were SARS-CoV-2-associated. Depth was defined as the fraction of total T cells that were SARS-CoV-2-associated. Each spike-specific TCR was assigned to its reactive spike region and to a CD4 or CD8 class using the MIRA data. Log10-transformed breadth and depth values were compared by one-way ANOVA with Sidak's multiple comparisons tests. TCRdb limited this immuneACCESS table to in-frame rearrangements with V and J called. A share of clones is missing; checked studies link under half to unresolved V genes, and the rest is unexplained. V and J calls and clone size are those listed in that table; D and trimming were worked out from the DNA. This sample lists about 120,000 clones; approximately 90% were detected once. More than 13% of the sample is held by the ten biggest clonotypes.

A note on this clone: What this receptor recognizes is not known. No per-base quality is available; no much larger clone lies one base away.

The source is an adult in good health. Sample: peripheral blood, taken on day 0 of AZD1222 vaccination.

For the CDR3, the sequence is CASTGMDSSYEQYF. The DNA reads as follows: TGTGCCAGCACCGGAATGGACAGCTCCTACGAGCAGTACTTC. The receptor chain draws on TRBV27 and TRBJ2-7; a weak D assignment points to TRBD1 (6 bases agree). The CDR3 has 14 amino acids, counting the end cysteine and phenylalanine. The sequence is cut down to CDR3 DNA, 42 bases in frame from base 1. The germline V gene encodes CDR1 MNHEY and CDR2 SMNVEV (reference sequence). The trim is 7 bases for V and 0 bases for J, with a gap of 13 bases between the germline ends.